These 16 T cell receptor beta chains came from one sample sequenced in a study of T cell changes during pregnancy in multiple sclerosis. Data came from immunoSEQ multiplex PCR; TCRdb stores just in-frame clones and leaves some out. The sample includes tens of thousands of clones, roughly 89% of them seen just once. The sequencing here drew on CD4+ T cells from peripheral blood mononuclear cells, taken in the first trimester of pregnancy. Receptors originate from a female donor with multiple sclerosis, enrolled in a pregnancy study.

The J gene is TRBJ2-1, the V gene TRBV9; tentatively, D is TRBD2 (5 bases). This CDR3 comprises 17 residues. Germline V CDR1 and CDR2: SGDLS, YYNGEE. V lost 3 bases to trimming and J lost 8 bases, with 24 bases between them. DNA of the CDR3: TGTGCCAGCAGCGCAAGAGGCGTAGCGTCCCGAGCGGATGAGCAGTTCTTC. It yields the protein CASSARGVASRADEQFF.

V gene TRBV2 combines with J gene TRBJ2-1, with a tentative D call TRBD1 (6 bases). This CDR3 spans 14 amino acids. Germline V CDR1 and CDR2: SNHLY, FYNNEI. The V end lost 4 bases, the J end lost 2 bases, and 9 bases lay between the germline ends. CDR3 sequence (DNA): TGTGCCAGCAGTGCCGGACAGCCCTACAATGAGCAGTTCTTC. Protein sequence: CASSAGQPYNEQFF.

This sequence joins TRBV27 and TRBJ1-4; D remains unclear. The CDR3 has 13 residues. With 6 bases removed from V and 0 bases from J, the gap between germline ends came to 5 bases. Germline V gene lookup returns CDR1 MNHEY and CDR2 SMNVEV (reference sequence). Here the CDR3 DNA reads TGTGCCAGCAGCCCAGCAACTAATGAAAAACTGTTTTTT. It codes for CASSPATNEKLFF.

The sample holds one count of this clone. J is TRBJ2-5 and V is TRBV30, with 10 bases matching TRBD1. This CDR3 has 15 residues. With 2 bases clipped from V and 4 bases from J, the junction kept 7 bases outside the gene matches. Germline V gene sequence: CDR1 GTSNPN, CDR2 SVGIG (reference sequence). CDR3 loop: CAWSLDRGRGETQYF. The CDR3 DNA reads TGTGCCTGGAGTCTAGACAGGGGGCGCGGAGAGACCCAGTACTTC.

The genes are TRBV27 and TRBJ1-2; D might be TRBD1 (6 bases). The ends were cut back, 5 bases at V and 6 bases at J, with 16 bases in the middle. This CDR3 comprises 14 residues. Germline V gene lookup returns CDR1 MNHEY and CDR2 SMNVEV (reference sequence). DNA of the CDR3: TGTGCCAGCAGTACCAACAGGGACCACCATGGCTACACCTTC. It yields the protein CASSTNRDHHGYTF.

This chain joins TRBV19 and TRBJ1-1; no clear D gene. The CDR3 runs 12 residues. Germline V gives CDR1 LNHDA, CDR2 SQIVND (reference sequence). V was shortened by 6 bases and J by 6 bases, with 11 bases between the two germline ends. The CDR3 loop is CASRGGLAEAFF. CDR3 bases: TGTGCCAGTAGAGGAGGATTGGCTGAAGCTTTCTTT.

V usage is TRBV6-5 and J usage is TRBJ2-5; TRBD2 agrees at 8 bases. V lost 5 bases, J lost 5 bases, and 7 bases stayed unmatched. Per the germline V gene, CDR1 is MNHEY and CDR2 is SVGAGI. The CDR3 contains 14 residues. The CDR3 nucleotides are TGTGCCAGCAGTCCCGGGGGGGCGGATGAGACCCAGTACTTC. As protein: CASSPGGADETQYF.

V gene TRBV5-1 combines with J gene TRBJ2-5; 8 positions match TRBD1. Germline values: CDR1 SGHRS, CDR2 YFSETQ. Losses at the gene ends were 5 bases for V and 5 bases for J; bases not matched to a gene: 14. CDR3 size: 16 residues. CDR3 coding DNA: TGCGCCAGCAGTTATCCCCGGACAGGGCGGTTCGAGACCCAGTACTTC. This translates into CASSYPRTGRFETQYF.

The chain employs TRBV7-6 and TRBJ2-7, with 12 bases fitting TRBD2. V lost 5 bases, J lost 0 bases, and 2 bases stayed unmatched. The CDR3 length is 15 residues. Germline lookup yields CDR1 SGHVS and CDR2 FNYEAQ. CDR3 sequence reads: CASSKTSGGSYEQYF. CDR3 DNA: TGTGCCAGCAGCAAGACTAGCGGGGGCTCCTACGAGCAGTACTTC.

CDR3 in DNA: TGTGCCAGCAGCCGGGACTATCCTCCCTACGAGCAGTACTTC. Translating it yields CASSRDYPPYEQYF. The chain links TRBV7-2 to TRBJ2-7; TRBD2 matches 7 bases. Germline CDR1 reads SGHTA; CDR2 reads FQGNSA. The CDR3 length is 14 residues. Trimming took 5 bases from V and 2 from J; bases not matched to a gene: 6.

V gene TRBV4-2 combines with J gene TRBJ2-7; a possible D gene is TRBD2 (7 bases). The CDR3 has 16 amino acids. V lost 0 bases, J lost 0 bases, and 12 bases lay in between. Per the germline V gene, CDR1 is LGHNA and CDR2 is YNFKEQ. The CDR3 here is CASSQDRGASSYEQYF. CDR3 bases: TGTGCCAGCAGCCAAGATCGGGGGGCGAGCTCCTACGAGCAGTACTTC.

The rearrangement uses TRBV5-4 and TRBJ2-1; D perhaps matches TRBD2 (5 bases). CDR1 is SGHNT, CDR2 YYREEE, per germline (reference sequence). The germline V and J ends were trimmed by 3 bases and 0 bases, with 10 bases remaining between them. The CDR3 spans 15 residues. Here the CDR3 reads CASSSDLSSYNEQFF. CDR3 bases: TGTGCCAGCAGCTCGGACTTGAGCTCCTACAATGAGCAGTTCTTC.

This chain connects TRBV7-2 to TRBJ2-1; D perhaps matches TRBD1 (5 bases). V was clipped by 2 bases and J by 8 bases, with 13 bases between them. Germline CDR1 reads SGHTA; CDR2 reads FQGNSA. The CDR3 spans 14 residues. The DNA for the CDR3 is TGTGCCAGCAGCTTATCCGCCAGGGTGGATGAGCAGTTCTTC. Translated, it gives CASSLSARVDEQFF.

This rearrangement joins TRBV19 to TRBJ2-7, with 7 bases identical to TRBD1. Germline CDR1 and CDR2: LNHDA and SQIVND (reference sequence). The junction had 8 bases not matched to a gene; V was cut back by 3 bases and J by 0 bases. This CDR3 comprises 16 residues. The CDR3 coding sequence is TGTGCCAGTAGTATTTCGACAGGGCTGGGCTCCTACGAGCAGTACTTC. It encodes CASSISTGLGSYEQYF.

The CDR3 sequence is CASSPRFRESLYSGNTIYF. CDR3 nucleotide sequence: TGTGCCAGCTCACCACGGTTCAGGGAATCCCTATACTCTGGAAACACCATATATTTT. The chain has TRBV18 and TRBJ1-3; perhaps TRBD1 as D (5 bases). This CDR3 region has 19 residues. V was pared by 1 base and J by 0 bases, with 19 bases between. From germline, CDR1 is KGHSH and CDR2 LQKENI.

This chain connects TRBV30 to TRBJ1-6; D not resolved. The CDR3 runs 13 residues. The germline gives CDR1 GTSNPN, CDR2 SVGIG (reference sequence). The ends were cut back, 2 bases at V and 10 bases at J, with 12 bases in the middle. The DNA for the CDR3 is TGTGCCTGGAGTCTGAGTGGTCAATCACCCCTCCACTTT. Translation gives CAWSLSGQSPLHF.